These 18 T cell receptor beta chains came from one sample sequenced in a study of T cells after yellow fever vaccination. TCRdb re-called the 5' RACE reads with MiXCR, one entry per CDR3 protein. In the table there are about 320,000 distinct CDR3 sequences, around 13% of which are singletons. The input for sequencing was CD4+ T cells sorted from PBMCs, taken 15 days after the yellow fever booster vaccination. The receptor source for this set is a man younger than 30 who received the YFV17D yellow fever vaccine.

This clonotype was seen only a few times. The chain couples TRBV5-6 to TRBJ1-4; D ambiguous. This CDR3 region has 14 residues. Germline V gene sequence: CDR1 SGHDT, CDR2 YYEEEE. Trimming shortened V by 0 bases and J by 7 bases, and 10 bases separated the two germline ends. CDR3 bases: TGTGCCAGCAGCTTGGCCTTCACAGCTGAAAAACTGTTTTTT. It translates to CASSLAFTAEKLFF. The full variable domain, in which reference TRBV5-6 and TRBJ1-4 provide the parts outside the CDR3, is DAGVTQSPTHLIKTRGQQVTLRCSPKSGHDTVSWYQQALGQGPQFIFQYYEEEERQRGNFPDRFSGHQFPNYSSELNVNALLLGDSALYLCASSLAFTAEKLFFGSGTQLSVL.

This clonotype was observed a few times. The chain links TRBV7-2 to TRBJ2-5, with TRBD1 matching over 8 bases. The CDR3 runs 14 residues. Germline V gene lookup returns CDR1 SGHTA and CDR2 FQGNSA. Trimming at V came to 4 bases and at J to 8 bases, leaving 9 bases not matched to a gene. DNA of the CDR3: TGTGCCAGCAGCTACCGCAGGGGGCAATTAACCCAGTACTTC. It is translated as CASSYRRGQLTQYF.

This clonotype came up a few times. This chain connects TRBV7-2 to TRBJ2-7; 10 bases match TRBD2. V lost 2 bases, J lost 2 bases, and 3 bases stayed unmatched. The CDR3 runs to 15 residues. Germline CDR1 reads SGHTA; CDR2 reads FQGNSA. CDR3 amino acids: CASSLPLAGAYEQYF. CDR3 sequence (DNA): TGTGCCAGCAGCTTACCCCTAGCGGGGGCCTACGAGCAGTACTTC. Supplemented by reference TRBV7-2 and TRBJ2-7, the full variable domain reads GAGVSQSPSNKVTEKGKDVELRCDPISGHTALYWYRQSLGQGLEFLIYFQGNSAPDKSGLPSDRFSAERTGGSVSTLTIQRTQQEDSAVYLCASSLPLAGAYEQYFGPGTRLTVT.

This clonotype was counted ten times or more. The CDR3: CASSQMGNSPLHF. The CDR3 nucleotides read TGCGCCAGCAGCCAGATGGGGAATTCACCCCTCCACTTT. This chain links TRBV5-1 with TRBJ1-6; the D is unclear. CDR3 length: 13 residues. The V gene lost 4 bases and the J gene lost 7 bases, with 9 bases spanning the gap. From germline, CDR1 is SGHRS and CDR2 YFSETQ. Full variable domain (missing parts from reference TRBV5-1 and TRBJ1-6): KAGVTQTPRYLIKTRGQQVTLSCSPISGHRSVSWYQQTPGQGLQFLFEYFSETQRNKGNFPGRFSGRQFSNSRSEMNVSTLELGDSALYLCASSQMGNSPLHFGNGTRLTVT.

Ten or more counts support this clonotype. This chain uses TRBV7-3 with TRBJ1-1; D possibly corresponds to TRBD1 (5 bases). This CDR3 contains 16 residues. Germline assignment: CDR1 SGHTA and CDR2 FQGTGA. V lost 5 bases to trimming and J lost 4 bases, with 20 bases between them. The CDR3 sequence is CASSLAGTAVGTEAFF. The CDR3 DNA reads as TGTGCCAGCAGCCTTGCAGGGACCGCCGTCGGCACTGAAGCTTTCTTT.

The chain couples TRBV6-2 or TRBV6-3 to TRBJ1-1; weak D call: TRBD1 (5 bases). V lost 6 bases to trimming and J lost 6 bases, with 26 bases between them. Germline V gene data show CDR1 as MNHEY and CDR2 as SVGEGT. This CDR3 spans 17 amino acids. CDR3 protein: CASSPISTRGASAEAFF. As DNA, the CDR3 is TGTGCCAGCAGCCCAATCTCAACAAGGGGAGCAAGTGCTGAAGCTTTCTTT.

This clonotype was counted only a few times. This chain links TRBV4-1 with TRBJ2-1; either TRBD1 or TRBD2 may supply D (5 bases each). Looked up from germline, CDR1 is MGHRA and CDR2 is YSYEKL. The CDR3 length is 15 residues. V lost 3 bases and J 9 bases, leaving 18 bases between the germline ends. In DNA, the CDR3 is TGCGCCAGCAGCCATCATTACCGGGGCGCGGCTGAGCAGTTCTTC. Translated, it gives CASSHHYRGAAEQFF.

The chain links TRBV28 to TRBJ1-5, with a possible D match to TRBD1 (5 bases). The CDR3 runs 13 residues. The germline gives CDR1 MDHEN, CDR2 SYDVKM. The V end was cut by 6 bases, the J end by 0 bases, with 6 bases between. CDR3 coding DNA: TGTGCCAGCAGAGGACATAGCAATCAGCCCCAGCATTTT. Encoded protein: CASRGHSNQPQHF.

The CDR3, as DNA: TGTGCCAGCAGCTTCCGGGACAGGGGGGGCGAGCAGTACTTC. This translates into CASSFRDRGGEQYF. The rearrangement joins TRBV7-2 to TRBJ2-7; the match to TRBD1 covers 11 bases. CDR1 and CDR2 (germline): SGHTA, FQGNSA. The V segment lost 3 bases and the J segment 6 bases; nucleotides outside the gene matches: 4. This CDR3 spans 14 amino acids.

The rearrangement uses TRBV6-2 or TRBV6-3 and TRBJ1-1; D is unclear. CDR3 length: 12 residues. V was shortened by 10 bases and J by 4 bases, with 13 bases between the two germline ends. Germline V gives CDR1 MNHEY, CDR2 SVGEGT. The CDR3 here is CATAWPGTEAFF. The CDR3 region has the DNA TGTGCCACCGCTTGGCCTGGCACTGAAGCTTTCTTT.

In its sample, this clonotype was seen many times. The genes are TRBV4-3 and TRBJ2-2; 7 nucleotides agree with TRBD1. V shed 0 bases, J shed 4 bases, and the junction held 5 bases outside the gene matches. Germline CDR1 and CDR2: LGHNA and YSLEER. This CDR3 region has 16 residues. This CDR3 is CASSQEGAGGTGELFF. The CDR3 nucleotides are TGCGCCAGCAGCCAAGAGGGGGCAGGGGGCACCGGGGAGCTGTTTTTT.

The table lists this clonotype with a few counts. This chain connects TRBV9 to TRBJ2-7; the D gene is possibly TRBD2 (5 bases). Germline CDR1 and CDR2: SGDLS and YYNGEE. With 0 bases removed from V and 4 bases from J, the gap between germline ends came to 14 bases. There are 15 residues in the CDR3. The CDR3, as DNA: TGTGCCAGCAGCGTAGAGGCTAGCCCCTTTTACGAGCAGTACTTC. Its translation is CASSVEASPFYEQYF.

This clonotype was observed a few times. This chain connects TRBV28 to TRBJ2-3; the D gene could be TRBD1 or TRBD2 (6 bases each). The germline V and J ends were trimmed by 5 bases and 8 bases, with 11 bases remaining between them. Looked up from germline, CDR1 is MDHEN and CDR2 is SYDVKM. The CDR3 totals 12 residues. The CDR3, as DNA: TGTGCCAGCAGTCCACGGGGGCTTACGCAGTATTTT. This gives the protein CASSPRGLTQYF.

The chain is built from TRBV7-2 and TRBJ2-7; D gene uncertain. V was trimmed by 5 bases and J by 6 bases, leaving 8 bases between them. CDR1 SGHTA and CDR2 FQGNSA come from the germline V gene. CDR3 length: 11 residues. The CDR3 nucleotides read TGTGCCAGCAGCCGTAATCGCGAGCAGTACTTC. Translating it yields CASSRNREQYF.

This chain uses TRBV7-9 with TRBJ1-2; TRBD1 aligns across 11 bases. Germline V CDR1 and CDR2: SEHNR, FQNEAQ (reference sequence). J lost 6 bases, V lost 5 bases, and 11 bases had no gene match. The CDR3 totals 16 residues. The CDR3 is CASSQRTGGIRDGYTF. The CDR3 DNA reads as TGTGCCAGCAGCCAACGGACAGGGGGCATAAGGGATGGCTACACCTTC.

This clonotype was seen at least ten times. This sequence joins TRBV6-1 and TRBJ2-1; 7 bases align to TRBD1. This CDR3 contains 13 residues. Losses at the gene ends were 7 bases for V and 9 bases for J; bases not matched to a gene: 9. The germline V gene encodes CDR1 MNHNS and CDR2 SASEGT. In nucleotides, the CDR3 is TGTGCCAGCACCACCGACAGGGCCGGTGAGCAGTTCTTC. Translated: CASTTDRAGEQFF.

This clonotype has just a few counts. The J gene is TRBJ1-1, the V gene TRBV11-2; D remains unclear. CDR1 and CDR2 from the germline V gene are SGHAT and FQNNGV. This CDR3 contains 15 residues. The V end lost 2 bases, the J end lost 1 base, and 11 bases lay between the germline ends. The CDR3 nucleotides read TGTGCCAGCAGCTTAATAGCACATGAGAACACTGAAGCTTTCTTT. This translates into CASSLIAHENTEAFF.

The chain uses TRBV6-5 and TRBJ2-3, with D unclear. With 0 bases removed from V and 3 bases from J, the gap between germline ends came to 7 bases. CDR3 length equals 14 residues. The germline gives CDR1 MNHEY, CDR2 SVGAGI. CDR3 in amino acids: CASSYSFGTDTQYF. The DNA of the CDR3 is TGTGCCAGCAGTTACTCCTTCGGGACAGATACGCAGTATTTT.